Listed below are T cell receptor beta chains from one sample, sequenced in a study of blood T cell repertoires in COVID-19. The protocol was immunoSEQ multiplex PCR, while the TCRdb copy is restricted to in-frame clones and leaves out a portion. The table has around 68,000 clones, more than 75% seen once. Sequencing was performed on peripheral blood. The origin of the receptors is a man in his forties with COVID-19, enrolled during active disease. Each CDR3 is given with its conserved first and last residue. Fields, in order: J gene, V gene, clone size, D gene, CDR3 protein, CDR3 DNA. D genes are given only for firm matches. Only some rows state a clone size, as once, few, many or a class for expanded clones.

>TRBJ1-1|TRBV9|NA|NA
CASSTSTGGTEAFF
TGTGCCAGCAGCACGTCGACAGGAGGAACTGAAGCTTTCTTT
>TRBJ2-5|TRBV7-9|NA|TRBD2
CASSPPSGPGAQYF
TGTGCCAGCAGCCCCCCTAGCGGACCTGGGGCCCAGTACTTC
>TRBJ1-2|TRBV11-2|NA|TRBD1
CASSPGQGVGYGYTF
TGTGCCAGCAGCCCCGGACAGGGGGTTGGCTATGGCTACACCTTC
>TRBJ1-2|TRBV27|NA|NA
CASSLRHNYGYTF
TGTGCCAGCAGTTTACGACACAACTATGGCTACACCTTC
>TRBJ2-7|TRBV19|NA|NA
CASTTGGDGGYEQYF
TGTGCCAGTACCACCGGCGGGGACGGAGGATACGAGCAGTACTTC
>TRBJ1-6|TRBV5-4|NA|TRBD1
CASSLDNRGNSPLHF
TGTGCCAGCAGCTTGGACAACAGGGGGAATTCACCCCTCCACTTT
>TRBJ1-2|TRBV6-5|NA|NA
CASSEEGPWYGYTF
TGTGCCAGCAGCGAGGAGGGCCCGTGGTATGGCTACACCTTC
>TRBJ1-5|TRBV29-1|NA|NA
CSVQMESNQPQHF
TGCAGCGTTCAGATGGAGAGCAATCAGCCCCAGCATTTT
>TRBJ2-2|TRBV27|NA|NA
CASSLAWYTGELFF
TGTGCCAGCAGTTTAGCGTGGTACACCGGGGAGCTGTTTTTT
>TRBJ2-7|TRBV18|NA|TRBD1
CASSPPGQGSYEQYF
TGTGCCAGCTCACCACCGGGACAGGGCTCCTACGAGCAGTACTTC
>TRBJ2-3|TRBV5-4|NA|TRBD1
CASTSKQGHTDTQYF
TGTGCCAGCACCAGCAAACAGGGGCACACAGATACGCAGTATTTT
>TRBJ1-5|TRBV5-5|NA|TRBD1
CASSVGGAGQPQHF
TGTGCCAGCAGCGTAGGGGGCGCGGGTCAGCCCCAGCATTTT
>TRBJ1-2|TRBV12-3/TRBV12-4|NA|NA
CASSMNTNYGYTF
TGTGCCAGCAGTATGAACACTAACTATGGCTACACCTTC
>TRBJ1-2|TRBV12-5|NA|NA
CASGLGGDYTF
TGTGCTAGTGGTTTGGGCGGGGACTACACCTTC
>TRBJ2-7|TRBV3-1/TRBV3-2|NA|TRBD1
CASSQQGASGEQYF
TGTGCCAGCAGCCAGCAGGGGGCATCGGGCGAGCAGTACTTC
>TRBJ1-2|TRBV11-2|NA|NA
CASSLSVRGDGYTF
TGTGCCAGCAGCTTATCGGTCCGGGGGGATGGCTACACCTTC
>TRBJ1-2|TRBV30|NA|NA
CAWSEAGGYGYTF
TGTGCCTGGAGCGAAGCTGGAGGCTATGGCTACACCTTC
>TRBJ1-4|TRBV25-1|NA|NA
CASSEYTATNEKLFF
TGTGCCAGCAGTGAATATACTGCAACTAATGAAAAACTGTTTTTT
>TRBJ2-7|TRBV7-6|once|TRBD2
CASSSLAGDIYEQYF
TGTGCCAGCAGCTCCCTAGCGGGGGACATCTACGAGCAGTACTTC
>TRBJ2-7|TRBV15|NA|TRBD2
CATSREGSGEQYF
TGTGCCACCAGCAGAGAGGGTAGCGGGGAGCAGTACTTC
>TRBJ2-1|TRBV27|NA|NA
CASSSNNEQFF
TGTGCCAGCAGTTCAAACAATGAGCAGTTCTTC
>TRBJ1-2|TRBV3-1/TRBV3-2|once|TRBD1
CASSLSDRDYGYTF
TGTGCCAGCAGCCTATCTGACAGGGACTATGGCTACACCTTC
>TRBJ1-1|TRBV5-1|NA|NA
CASSLGRRDTEAFF
TGCGCCAGCAGCTTGGGGCGCAGGGACACTGAAGCTTTCTTT
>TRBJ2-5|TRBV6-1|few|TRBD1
CASSDGQGLETQYF
TGTGCCAGCAGTGATGGACAGGGGTTGGAGACCCAGTACTTC
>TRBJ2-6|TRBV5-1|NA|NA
CASSRGTGGANVLTF
TGCGCCAGCAGCCGCGGGACGGGCGGGGCCAACGTCCTGACTTTC
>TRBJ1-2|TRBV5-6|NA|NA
CASRRTVLRYTF
TGTGCCAGCAGACGGACAGTATTGCGCTACACCTTC
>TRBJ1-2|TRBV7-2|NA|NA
CASTYVRSNYGYTF
TGTGCCAGCACCTACGTACGGAGTAACTATGGCTACACCTTC
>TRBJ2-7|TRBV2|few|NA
CASREDSGPYEQYF
TGTGCCAGCAGAGAGGACTCCGGGCCCTACGAGCAGTACTTC
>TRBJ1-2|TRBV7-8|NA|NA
CASSLAAWRRGPNYGYTF
TGTGCCAGCAGCTTAGCGGCTTGGAGGAGGGGTCCTAACTATGGCTACACCTTC
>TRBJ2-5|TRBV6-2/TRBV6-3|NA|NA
CASSPGTKETQYF
TGTGCCAGCAGCCCCGGGACAAAAGAGACCCAGTACTTC
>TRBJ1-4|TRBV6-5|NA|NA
CASSRGGGTNEKLFF
TGTGCCAGCAGCAGAGGGGGGGGAACTAATGAAAAACTGTTTTTT
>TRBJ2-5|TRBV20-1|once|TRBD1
CSGQGRQTQYF
TGCAGTGGACAGGGAAGACAGACCCAGTACTTC
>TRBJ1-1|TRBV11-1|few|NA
CASSRSGQSVAFF
TGTGCCAGCAGCAGGTCGGGACAAAGTGTAGCTTTCTTT
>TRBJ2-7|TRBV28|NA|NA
CASNLLYPDGSYEQYF
TGTGCCAGCAACTTACTTTACCCCGATGGTTCCTACGAGCAGTACTTC
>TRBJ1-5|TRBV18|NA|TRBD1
CASSPGTGLNQPQHF
TGTGCCAGCTCACCAGGGACAGGGCTCAATCAGCCCCAGCATTTT
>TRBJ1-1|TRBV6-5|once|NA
CASRRDMATEAFF
TGTGCCAGCAGAAGGGACATGGCCACTGAAGCTTTCTTT
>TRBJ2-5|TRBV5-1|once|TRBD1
CASSQGQGVQETQYF
TGCGCCAGCAGCCAGGGACAGGGGGTCCAAGAGACCCAGTACTTC
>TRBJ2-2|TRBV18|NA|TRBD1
CASSPGQGNTGELFF
TGTGCCAGCTCACCAGGACAGGGGAACACCGGGGAGCTGTTTTTT
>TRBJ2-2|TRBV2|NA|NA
CASTSAPGTGELFF
TGTGCCAGCACCTCCGCCCCGGGGACTGGGGAGCTGTTTTTT
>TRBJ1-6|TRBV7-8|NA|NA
CASSLPRLGNSPLHF
TGTGCCAGCAGCTTACCGCGGCTGGGTAATTCACCCCTCCACTTT
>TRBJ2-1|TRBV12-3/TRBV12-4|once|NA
CASSLDTEQFF
TGTGCCAGCAGTTTGGACACTGAGCAGTTCTTC
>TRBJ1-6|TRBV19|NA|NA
CASSDLQGMHSPLHF
TGTGCCAGTAGTGACTTACAGGGTATGCATTCACCCCTCCACTTT
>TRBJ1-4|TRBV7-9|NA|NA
CATGSGTLNEKLFF
TGTGCCACCGGGTCGGGAACACTTAATGAAAAACTGTTTTTT
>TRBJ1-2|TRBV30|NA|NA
CAWRGSGKLSYTF
TGTGCCTGGAGGGGGTCGGGAAAGTTGAGCTACACCTTC
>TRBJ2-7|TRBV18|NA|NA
CASSPNSYEQYF
TGTGCCAGCTCACCAAATTCTTACGAGCAGTACTTC
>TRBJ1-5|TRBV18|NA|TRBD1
CASSQGAQSNQPQHF
TGTGCCAGCTCACAGGGGGCCCAGAGCAATCAGCCCCAGCATTTT
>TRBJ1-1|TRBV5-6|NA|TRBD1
CASSYRGWENTEAFF
TGTGCCAGCAGCTACAGGGGTTGGGAGAACACTGAAGCTTTCTTT
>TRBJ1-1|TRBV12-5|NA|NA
CASGLDQVGVTEAFF
TGTGCTAGTGGCCTGGATCAGGTCGGGGTCACTGAAGCTTTCTTT
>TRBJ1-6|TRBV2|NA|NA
CAGKNRDLLNSPLHF
TGTGCCGGCAAAAACAGGGACCTACTTAATTCACCCCTCCACTTT
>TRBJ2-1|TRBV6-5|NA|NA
CASEMGVDNEQFF
TGTGCCAGCGAAATGGGAGTGGACAATGAGCAGTTCTTC
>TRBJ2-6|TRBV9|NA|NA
CASSVAARSSGANVLTF
TGTGCCAGCAGCGTAGCCGCCAGGTCCTCTGGGGCCAACGTCCTGACTTTC
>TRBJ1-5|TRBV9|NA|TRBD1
CASSEGGTGGSNQPQHF
TGTGCCAGCAGCGAGGGAGGGACAGGGGGTAGCAATCAGCCCCAGCATTTT
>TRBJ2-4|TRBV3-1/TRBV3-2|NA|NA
CASSLTGENIQYF
TGTGCCAGCAGCCTGACAGGTGAGAACATTCAGTACTTC
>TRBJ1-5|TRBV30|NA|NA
CAWSQTYQPQHF
TGTGCCTGGAGTCAAACTTATCAGCCCCAGCATTTT
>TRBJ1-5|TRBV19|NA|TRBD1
CASGDRVQPQHF
TGTGCCAGTGGAGACAGGGTTCAGCCCCAGCATTTT
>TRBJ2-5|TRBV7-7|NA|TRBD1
CASSLVGQGLETQYF
TGTGCCAGCAGCTTAGTGGGACAGGGCTTAGAGACCCAGTACTTC
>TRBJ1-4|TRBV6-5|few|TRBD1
CASSRQGWHEKLFF
TGTGCCAGCAGTCGACAGGGGTGGCATGAAAAACTGTTTTTT
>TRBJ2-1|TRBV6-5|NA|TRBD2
CAVNSGGQGEEQFF
TGTGCCGTCAATAGCGGGGGGCAAGGTGAGGAGCAGTTCTTC
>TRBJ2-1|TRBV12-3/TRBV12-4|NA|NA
CASSLINEQFF
TGTGCCAGCAGTCTAATAAATGAGCAGTTCTTC
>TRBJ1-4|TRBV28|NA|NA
CAIGGDVNEKLFF
TGTGCCATCGGAGGGGACGTTAATGAAAAACTGTTTTTT